This T cell receptor (beta chain) was captured by sequencing in a study of blood T cell repertoires in COVID-19. Looking at the study overall: Researchers got acute and convalescent COVID-19 samples from the United States, Italy and Spain. From T cells, B-cell-depleted T cells, or PBMCs came the material, which was cDNA or gDNA.

The data were produced by immunoSEQ multiplex PCR, yet TCRdb's version contains in-frame clones alone and is incomplete. Here the sample spans roughly 90,000 clones, 89% being singletons. Patients from Seattle were sampled longitudinally, starting during active infection. The CDR3 runs 17 residues. Trimming took 2 bases from V and 8 from J; bases not matched to a gene: 12. The germline V gene has CDR1 SGHVS and CDR2 FQNEAQ. This sequence joins TRBV7-8 and TRBJ1-4; the match to TRBD1 covers 9 bases. The TCR comes from a man aged 50 to 59 with COVID-19, enrolled during active disease. Sequencing was carried out using peripheral blood. CDR3 DNA sequence: TGTGCCAGCAGCTTACTACTAGGACAGGGGCTGTACGAAAAACTGTTTTTT. It specifies CASSLLLGQGLYEKLFF.